These 5 T cell receptor beta chains originate from one sample sequenced in a study of Graves' ophthalmopathy and Graves' hyperthyroidism. The authors amplified TCR beta CDR3 regions from RNA transcripts. A first-round RT-PCR used HTBI primers, followed by a second-round multiplex PCR. In TCRdb, the multiplex PCR reads were re-called with MiXCR into one record per CDR3 protein. The table has roughly 380,000 distinct CDR3 sequences, 15% seen once. The material sequenced was peripheral blood. Source of these receptors: a woman aged 18-29 years with stable Graves' hyperthyroidism.

In its sample, this clonotype was seen many times. CDR3 region: CASSTEINSPLHF. The CDR3 coding sequence is TGTGCCAGTAGTACAGAAATTAATTCACCCCTCCACTTT. The V gene is TRBV19, the J gene TRBJ1-6, with D hard to call. This CDR3 has 13 residues. CDR1 LNHDA and CDR2 SQIVND come from the germline V gene (reference sequence). V was shortened by 4 bases and J by 6 bases, with 7 bases between the two germline ends.

This clonotype was observed at least ten times. The V gene is TRBV7-8, the J gene TRBJ1-1, with TRBD1 identical over 7 bases. The junction had 10 bases not matched to a gene; V was cut back by 4 bases and J by 11 bases. Germline CDR1 is SGHVS and CDR2 is FQNEAQ. CDR3 size: 13 residues. CDR3 loop: CASSSFRQGPAFF. In nucleotides, the CDR3 is TGTGCCAGCAGCTCGTTTCGACAGGGCCCGGCTTTCTTT.

This clonotype was counted ten times or more. J is TRBJ1-6 and V is TRBV2; 7 bases line up with TRBD1. J gave up 8 bases and V 7 bases, and 8 bases lay outside the gene matches. Germline values: CDR1 SNHLY, CDR2 FYNNEI. The CDR3 covers 14 residues. The CDR3 DNA is TGTGCCAGCACCATGACAGGGTTCGATTCACCCCTCCACTTT. It yields the protein CASTMTGFDSPLHF.

The V call is TRBV11-2, the J call TRBJ2-3, with 9 bases matching TRBD2. Germline V gene data show CDR1 as SGHAT and CDR2 as FQNNGV. J lost 4 bases, V lost 5 bases, and 10 bases had no gene match. This CDR3 comprises 16 residues. CDR3 nucleotides: TGTGCCAGCAGCCTTCGAGCGGGGGGATCGGCAGATACGCAGTATTTT. Amino acid sequence: CASSLRAGGSADTQYF.

The table lists this clonotype with many counts. This rearrangement joins TRBV24-1 to TRBJ2-2; a weak D match, TRBD1 (6 bases). The V end was cut by 10 bases, the J end by 7 bases, with 18 bases between. The CDR3 totals 14 residues. The germline V gene encodes CDR1 KGHDR and CDR2 SFDVKD. In DNA, the CDR3 is TGTGCCACTAGACCGGGGCAGGGACACGGGGAGCTGTTTTTT. Translated, it gives CATRPGQGHGELFF.